Listed below are T cell receptor beta chains from one sample, sequenced in a study of blood T cell repertoires in COVID-19. Assay used: immunoSEQ multiplex PCR; TCRdb lists only in-frame clones, some missing. Of 100,000 or so clones in the sample, around 81% are singletons; the top ten hold roughly 12%. Sequenced input: peripheral blood. The receptor source for this set is a man in his fifties or sixties with active or convalescent COVID-19. CDR3s include the opening cysteine and the closing phenylalanine or tryptophan. The D gene is left open where the match is weak. Expanded clones are given a class, and other clones once, few, many or no size at all.

j_call d_call clone_size v_call cdr3_aa cdr3_nt
TRBJ1-2 TRBD1 - TRBV30 CAWRERQGTHNYGYTF TGTGCCTGGAGGGAAAGACAGGGGACTCACAACTATGGCTACACCTTC
TRBJ2-5 - - TRBV10-2 CASSSNGETQYF TGCGCCAGCAGTTCGAACGGGGAGACCCAGTACTTC
TRBJ2-3 - - TRBV2 CASSRRGTDTQYF TGTGCCAGCAGTCGCCGAGGCACAGATACGCAGTATTTT
TRBJ2-6 - - TRBV6-4 CASSETAGANVLTF TGTGCCAGCAGTGAAACAGCTGGGGCCAACGTCCTGACTTTC
TRBJ2-7 TRBD2 - TRBV7-6 CASSWGSGAYEQYF TGTGCCAGCAGCTGGGGTAGCGGGGCCTACGAGCAGTACTTC
TRBJ1-1 - - TRBV7-2 CASSLGLIPNTEAFF TGTGCCAGCAGCTTAGGGCTTATCCCCAACACTGAAGCTTTCTTT
TRBJ1-1 - - TRBV6-5 CASSYSGQGNTEAFF TGTGCCAGCAGTTACTCGGGGCAGGGGAACACTGAAGCTTTCTTT
TRBJ2-1 TRBD2 - TRBV7-2 CASSPETSGRGYNEQFF TGTGCCAGCAGCCCGGAGACTAGCGGGAGGGGTTACAATGAGCAGTTCTTC
TRBJ1-1 TRBD1 - TRBV6-5 CASRTRGRNTEAFF TGTGCCAGCAGAACCAGGGGGCGGAACACTGAAGCTTTCTTT
TRBJ1-5 - - TRBV18 CASSIFDRRANQPQHF TGTGCCAGCTCAATCTTTGACAGAAGGGCAAATCAGCCCCAGCATTTT
TRBJ1-3 - - TRBV7-9 CASSSRSGYGNTIYF TGTGCCAGCAGCTCCCGGTCCGGGTATGGAAACACCATATATTTT
TRBJ1-1 TRBD1 - TRBV19 CASSTNRGVAFF TGTGCCAGTAGTACCAACAGGGGAGTCGCTTTCTTT
TRBJ2-1 TRBD2 - TRBV24-1 CATSDPLAGVNEQFF TGTGCCACCAGTGATCCACTAGCGGGAGTCAATGAGCAGTTCTTC
TRBJ2-3 TRBD1 - TRBV2 CASRVGQGTDTQYF TGTGCCAGCAGGGTGGGACAGGGCACAGATACGCAGTATTTT
TRBJ1-6 - - TRBV9 CASSVDSRNSPLHF TGTGCCAGCAGCGTAGATAGTCGGAATTCACCCCTCCACTTT
TRBJ1-3 - - TRBV4-2 CASSSQGYGNTIYF TGTGCCAGCAGTTCTCAGGGGTACGGAAACACCATATATTTT
TRBJ2-2 - - TRBV7-7 CASSPGLHETGELFF TGTGCTAGCAGCCCGGGACTGCATGAGACCGGGGAGCTGTTTTTT
TRBJ1-1 TRBD1 - TRBV6-5 CASNPGQGRGEAFF TGTGCCAGCAACCCAGGACAGGGACGGGGTGAAGCTTTCTTT
TRBJ1-5 - - TRBV6-6 CASSQQGTDPVLPQHF TGTGCCAGCAGTCAACAGGGTACGGACCCTGTCCTGCCCCAGCATTTT
TRBJ2-1 - - TRBV20-1 CSASQANNEQFF TGCAGTGCTAGTCAAGCAAACAATGAGCAGTTCTTC
TRBJ2-2 TRBD1 once TRBV6-6 CASSQTGTAKNTGELFF TGTGCCAGCAGTCAGACCGGGACAGCCAAGAACACCGGGGAGCTGTTTTTT
TRBJ2-3 TRBD2 - TRBV19 CASRPGGSGRSGVAQYF TGTGCCAGTAGGCCCGGGGGGAGCGGTCGTTCTGGCGTCGCGCAGTATTTT
TRBJ2-7 - - TRBV5-6 CASSLYSLYEQYF TGTGCCAGCAGCCTATACTCCCTCTACGAGCAGTACTTC
TRBJ2-7 - - TRBV7-3 CASSLTAGISYEQYF TGTGCCAGCAGCTTAACGGCGGGAATCTCCTACGAGCAGTACTTC
TRBJ2-1 - - TRBV15 CATSRAPGGGFNEQFF TGTGCCACCAGCAGGGCCCCCGGTGGAGGGTTCAATGAGCAGTTCTTC
TRBJ2-5 TRBD1 - TRBV2 CASSLQGAEETQYF TGTGCCAGCAGTCTACAGGGGGCGGAAGAGACCCAGTACTTC
TRBJ1-5 - - TRBV3-1/TRBV3-2 CASSQANQPQHF TGTGCCAGCAGCCAGGCTAATCAGCCCCAGCATTTT
TRBJ2-7 TRBD1 - TRBV24-1 CATSDSTGARTHEQYF TGTGCCACCAGTGATTCGACAGGGGCACGGACGCACGAGCAGTACTTC
TRBJ2-1 TRBD2 few TRBV9 CASSPIAGSVGNEQFF TGTGCCAGCAGCCCAATAGCGGGTTCCGTCGGCAATGAGCAGTTCTTC
TRBJ1-2 - - TRBV5-1 CASSLSSEGTSYINYGYTF TGCGCCAGCAGCTTAAGTTCAGAGGGAACCTCTTATATTAACTATGGCTACACCTTC
TRBJ2-2 TRBD1 - TRBV11-3 CASSPPDRGATGELFF TGTGCCAGCAGCCCTCCGGACAGGGGGGCTACCGGGGAGCTGTTTTTT
TRBJ2-7 - - TRBV9 CASSGDSSYEQYF TGTGCCAGCAGCGGCGACAGCTCCTACGAGCAGTACTTC
TRBJ2-7 - once TRBV21-1 CASSKEPSGISYEQYF TGTGCCAGCAGCAAAGAACCTAGCGGGATCTCCTACGAGCAGTACTTC
TRBJ1-5 - once TRBV28 CASSKGGSNQPQHF TGTGCCAGCAGTAAGGGAGGGAGCAATCAGCCCCAGCATTTT
TRBJ2-7 TRBD1 - TRBV27 CASSLVPGQGYEQYF TGTGCCAGCAGTTTAGTTCCGGGACAGGGCTACGAGCAGTACTTC
TRBJ2-1 - - TRBV19 CASTMNRGLGEQFF TGTGCCAGTACCATGAACAGGGGACTTGGTGAGCAGTTCTTC
TRBJ2-7 - once TRBV7-2 CASSLGLIIQGEQYF TGTGCCAGCAGCCTGGGACTCATCATTCAGGGTGAGCAGTACTTC
TRBJ1-4 - - TRBV28 CASSLRQDTNEKLFF TGTGCCAGCAGTCTCCGACAGGACACTAATGAAAAACTGTTTTTT
TRBJ2-3 - - TRBV5-1 CASSLAFVRGTDTQYF TGCGCCAGCAGCTTGGCCTTTGTCAGGGGCACAGATACGCAGTATTTT
TRBJ2-7 - - TRBV6-5 CASSYDDRSYEQYF TGTGCCAGCAGTTACGACGACAGATCCTACGAGCAGTACTTC
TRBJ2-2 TRBD1 - TRBV6-1 CASSEGTGTGELFF TGTGCCAGCAGTGAAGGGACAGGGACCGGGGAGCTGTTTTTT
TRBJ1-2 - - TRBV30 CAWTRGTPYGYTF TGTGCCTGGACTAGGGGCACCCCCTATGGCTACACCTTC
TRBJ2-3 - once TRBV19 CASSPSTGYTQYF TGTGCCAGTAGTCCCTCAACGGGGTATACGCAGTATTTT
TRBJ1-1 - - TRBV20-1 CSASWRQNTEAFF TGCAGTGCTAGTTGGCGGCAGAACACTGAAGCTTTCTTT
TRBJ1-5 - - TRBV27 CASSLSIRQPQHF TGTGCCAGCAGTTTATCGATACGGCAGCCCCAGCATTTT
TRBJ1-1 - - TRBV6-2/TRBV6-3 CASSEVLLEAFF TGTGCCAGCAGTGAGGTCCTTCTTGAAGCTTTCTTT
TRBJ2-5 TRBD1 - TRBV6-1 CASSEGTGEETQYF TGTGCCAGCAGTGAAGGGACAGGGGAAGAGACCCAGTACTTC
TRBJ2-7 TRBD1 - TRBV19 CASSNQDRGDYEQYF TGTGCCAGTAGTAACCAGGACAGGGGAGACTACGAGCAGTACTTC
TRBJ1-1 - - TRBV2 CATTATTMNTEAFF TGTGCCACCACAGCAACAACCATGAACACTGAAGCTTTCTTT
TRBJ2-5 - - TRBV2 CASREVPQETQYF TGTGCCAGCAGAGAAGTCCCTCAAGAGACCCAGTACTTC
TRBJ1-2 - many TRBV24-1 CATSDPGQPTYGYTF TGTGCCACCAGTGACCCCGGACAGCCGACCTATGGCTACACCTTC
TRBJ1-3 TRBD1 - TRBV5-5 CASSWTGTFGNTIYF TGTGCCAGCAGCTGGACAGGCACTTTCGGAAACACCATATATTTT
TRBJ1-6 TRBD1 - TRBV2 CASSATGDNNSPLHF TGTGCCAGCAGCGCCACAGGGGACAATAATTCACCCCTCCACTTT
TRBJ1-6 - few TRBV5-4 CASSSYLGGYNSPLHF TGTGCCAGCAGCTCCTACCTGGGGGGGTATAATTCACCCCTCCACTTT